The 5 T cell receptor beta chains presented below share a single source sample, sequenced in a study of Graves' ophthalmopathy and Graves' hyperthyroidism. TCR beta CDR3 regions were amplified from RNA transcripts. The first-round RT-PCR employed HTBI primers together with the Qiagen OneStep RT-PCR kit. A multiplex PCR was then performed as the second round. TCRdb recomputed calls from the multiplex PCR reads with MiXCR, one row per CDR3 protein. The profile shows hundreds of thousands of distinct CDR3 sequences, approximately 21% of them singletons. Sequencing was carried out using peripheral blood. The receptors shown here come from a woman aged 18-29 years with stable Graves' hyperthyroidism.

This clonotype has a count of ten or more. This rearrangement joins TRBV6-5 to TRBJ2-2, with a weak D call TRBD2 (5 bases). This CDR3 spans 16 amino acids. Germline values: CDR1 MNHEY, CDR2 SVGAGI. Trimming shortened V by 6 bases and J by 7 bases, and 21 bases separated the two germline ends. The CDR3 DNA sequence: TGTGCCAGCAGGTATATCGGAGGTGGCAAGAGCGGGGAGCTGTTTTTT. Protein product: CASRYIGGGKSGELFF.

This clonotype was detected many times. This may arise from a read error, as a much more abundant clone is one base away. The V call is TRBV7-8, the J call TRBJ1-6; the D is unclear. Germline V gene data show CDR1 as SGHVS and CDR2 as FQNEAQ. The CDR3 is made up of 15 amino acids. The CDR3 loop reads CASSDNGLSNSHLHF. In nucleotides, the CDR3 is TGTGCCAGCAGCGATAATGGGCTCTCTAATTCACACCTCCACTTT.

The CDR3 loop reads CASRRGNYGYTF. CDR3 nucleotides: TGTGCCAGTAGGAGGGGAAACTATGGCTACACCTTC. This sequence joins TRBV19 and TRBJ1-2, with a tentative D call TRBD1 (5 bases). The CDR3 has 12 amino acids. V lost 6 bases and J lost 2, with 7 bases in between. Germline V CDR1 and CDR2: LNHDA, SQIVND (reference sequence).

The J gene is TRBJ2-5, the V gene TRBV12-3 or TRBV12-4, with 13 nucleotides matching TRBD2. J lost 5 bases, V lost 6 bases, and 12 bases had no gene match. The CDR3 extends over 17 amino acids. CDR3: CASRRRLAGGHTETQYF. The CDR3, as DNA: TGTGCCAGCAGACGAAGACTAGCGGGGGGTCATACGGAGACCCAGTACTTC.

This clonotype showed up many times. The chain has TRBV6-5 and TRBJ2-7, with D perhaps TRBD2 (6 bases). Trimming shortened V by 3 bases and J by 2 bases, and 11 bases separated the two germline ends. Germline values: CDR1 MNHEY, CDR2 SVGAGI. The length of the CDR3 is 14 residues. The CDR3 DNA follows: TGTGCCAGCAGTTATAGACTAGAGCCCTACGAGCAGTACTTC. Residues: CASSYRLEPYEQYF.